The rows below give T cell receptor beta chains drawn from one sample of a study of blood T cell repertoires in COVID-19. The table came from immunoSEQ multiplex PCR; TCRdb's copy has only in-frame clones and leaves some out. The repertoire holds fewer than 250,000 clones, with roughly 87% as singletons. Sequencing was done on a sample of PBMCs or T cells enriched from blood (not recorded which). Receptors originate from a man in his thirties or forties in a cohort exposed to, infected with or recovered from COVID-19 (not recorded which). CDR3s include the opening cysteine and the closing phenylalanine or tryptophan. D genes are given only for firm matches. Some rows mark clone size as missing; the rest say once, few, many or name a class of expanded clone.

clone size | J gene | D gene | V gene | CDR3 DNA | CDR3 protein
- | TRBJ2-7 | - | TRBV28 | TGTGCCAGCAGTTTATTACGGGATGGCGAGCAGTACTTC | CASSLLRDGEQYF
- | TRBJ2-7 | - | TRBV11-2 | TGTGCCAGCAGCCCGGCGGAGGGGACGTACGAGCAGTACTTC | CASSPAEGTYEQYF
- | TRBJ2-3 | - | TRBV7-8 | TGTGCCAGCAGCTCCGCCCAGGAGGGAGGGGGTCTACGTTCCACAGATACGCAGTATTTT | CASSSAQEGGGLRSTDTQYF
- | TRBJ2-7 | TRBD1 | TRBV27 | TGTGCCAGCAGTTCTACCGGGACAGGGGCCTACGAGCAGTACTTC | CASSSTGTGAYEQYF
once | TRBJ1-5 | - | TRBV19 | TGTGCCAGCCTCAATACGGCAGGTACTAATCAGCCCCAGCATTTT | CASLNTAGTNQPQHF
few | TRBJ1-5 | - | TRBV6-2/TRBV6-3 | TGTGCCAGCAGTTACGCAGGTAACAGCAATCAGCCCCAGCATTTT | CASSYAGNSNQPQHF
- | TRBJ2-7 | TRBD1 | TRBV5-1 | TGCGCCAGCAGCTTGGCCGGGACAGGGCCATCCTACGAGCAGTACTTC | CASSLAGTGPSYEQYF
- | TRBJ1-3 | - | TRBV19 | TGTGCCAGCAATACCCTTACAGGACGCTCTGGAAACACCATATATTTT | CASNTLTGRSGNTIYF
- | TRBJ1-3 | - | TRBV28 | TGTGCCAGCAGTTTAGGGCGCACTGGAAACACCATATATTTT | CASSLGRTGNTIYF
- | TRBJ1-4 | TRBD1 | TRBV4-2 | TGTGCCAGCAGCCGGGACAGCTCTGTTGCTAATGAAAAACTGTTTTTT | CASSRDSSVANEKLFF
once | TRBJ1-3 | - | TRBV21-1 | TGTGCCGATTCAGGGGAGCCCACTAGGGAAGGAGACACCATATATTTT | CADSGEPTREGDTIYF
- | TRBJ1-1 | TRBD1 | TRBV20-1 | TGCAGTGGGGGACAGGGAACTGAAGCTTTCTTT | CSGGQGTEAFF
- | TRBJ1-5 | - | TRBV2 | TGTGCCAGCATTCAGGGAGGCGTGGGTCAGCCCCAGCATTTT | CASIQGGVGQPQHF
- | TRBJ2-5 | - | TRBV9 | TGTGCCAGCAGCGTGTCAGGGGGGTTAGAGACCCAGTACTTC | CASSVSGGLETQYF
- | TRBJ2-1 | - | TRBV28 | TGTGCCAGCAGACTCGGCGGCTCCTACAATGAGCAGTTCTTC | CASRLGGSYNEQFF
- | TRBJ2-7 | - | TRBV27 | TGTGCCAGCAGTTTACGCACGGGACAATTCTCCTACGAGCAGTACTTC | CASSLRTGQFSYEQYF
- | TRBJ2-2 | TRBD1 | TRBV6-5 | TGTGCCAGCAGTTACTCGTGGGACAGGGCCACCGGGGAGCTGTTTTTT | CASSYSWDRATGELFF
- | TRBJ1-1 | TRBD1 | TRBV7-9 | TGTGCCAGCGGCCTAGGGACAGGGTTGAACACTGAAGCTTTCTTT | CASGLGTGLNTEAFF
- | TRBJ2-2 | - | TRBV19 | TGTGCCAGTAGTATTAGTAGAAGCGCCGGGGAGCTGTTTTTT | CASSISRSAGELFF
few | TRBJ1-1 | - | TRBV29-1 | TGCAGCGTTGAAGATAGGGGCACTGAAGCTTTCTTT | CSVEDRGTEAFF
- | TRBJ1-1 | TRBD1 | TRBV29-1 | TGCAGCGTCATGACAGGGGCGGGCACTGAAGCTTTCTTT | CSVMTGAGTEAFF
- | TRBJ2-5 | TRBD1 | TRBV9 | TGTGCCAGCAGCGCCCCGGGACAGGGTCTCCAAGAGACCCAGTACTTC | CASSAPGQGLQETQYF
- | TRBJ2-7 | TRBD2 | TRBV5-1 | TGCGCCAGCAGCTTCGGACTAGCGGGAGGTCTAACCGAGCAGTACTTC | CASSFGLAGGLTEQYF
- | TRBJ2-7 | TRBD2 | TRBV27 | TGTGCCAGCAGTTTATCAGGGACGGGAGGCTTCTACGAGCAGTACTTC | CASSLSGTGGFYEQYF
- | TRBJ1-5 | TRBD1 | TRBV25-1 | TGTGCCAGCAGAGGGACAGGGGGCTTTCAGCCCCAGCATTTT | CASRGTGGFQPQHF
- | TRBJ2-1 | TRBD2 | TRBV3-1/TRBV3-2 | TGTGCCAGCAGCCAATATCCCGGGACTAGCGGGAGGATGGGGGACAATGAGCAGTTCTTC | CASSQYPGTSGRMGDNEQFF
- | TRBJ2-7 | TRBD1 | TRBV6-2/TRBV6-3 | TGTGCCAGCAGTCTTCGGACAGGGGGATACGAGCAGTACTTC | CASSLRTGGYEQYF
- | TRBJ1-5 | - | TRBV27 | TGTGCCAGCAGTTATAGGGAGCATCAGCCCCAGCATTTT | CASSYREHQPQHF
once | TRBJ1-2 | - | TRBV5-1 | TGCGCCAGCAGCTTGGGGGCTGGCTACACCTTC | CASSLGAGYTF
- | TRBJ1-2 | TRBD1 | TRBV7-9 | TGTGCCAGCAGTGCCGGGACAGGCTATGGCTACACCTTC | CASSAGTGYGYTF
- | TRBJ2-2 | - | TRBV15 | TGTGCCACCAGCAGAGTACCAGGGGAGAACACCGGGGAGCTGTTTTTT | CATSRVPGENTGELFF
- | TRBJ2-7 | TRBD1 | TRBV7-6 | TGTGCCAGCAGCTCGCCCCCCGGGACAGGCATCTACGAGCAGTACTTC | CASSSPPGTGIYEQYF
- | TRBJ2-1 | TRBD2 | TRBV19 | TGTGCCAGTAGTATCACCCGAGCGGGAGGGCCGCGCAATGAGCAGTTCTTC | CASSITRAGGPRNEQFF
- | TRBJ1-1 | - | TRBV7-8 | TGTGCCAGCCGGTGGGGTCGGGCCCGAGAGGGCACTGAAGCTTTCTTT | CASRWGRAREGTEAFF
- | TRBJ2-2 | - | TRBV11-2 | TGTGCCAGCAGCCTAAACTTGGACACCGGGGAGCTGTTTTTT | CASSLNLDTGELFF
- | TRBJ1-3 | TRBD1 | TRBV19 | TGTGCCAGTAGTATCCGGGACAGGACCGTCTCTGGAAACACCATATATTTT | CASSIRDRTVSGNTIYF
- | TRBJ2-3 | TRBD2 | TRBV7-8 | TGTGCCAGCAGCGGGGGGGGGACGGTGCGCACAGATACGCAGTATTTT | CASSGGGTVRTDTQYF
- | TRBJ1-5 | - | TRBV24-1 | TGTGCCACCAGTGATTTGCCAGGGTTCGGTAATCAGCCCCAGCATTTT | CATSDLPGFGNQPQHF
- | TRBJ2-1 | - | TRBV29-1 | TGCAGCGTATGCTTTAGCTCCTACAATGAGCAGTTCTTC | CSVCFSSYNEQFF
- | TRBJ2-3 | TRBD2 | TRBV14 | TGTGCCAGCAGCCAAGATGGGAGGGTCACAGATACGCAGTATTTT | CASSQDGRVTDTQYF
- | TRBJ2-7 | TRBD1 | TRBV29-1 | TGCAGCGTTGAAGAAAGGCAGGGGGCTACCGACGAGCAGTACTTC | CSVEERQGATDEQYF
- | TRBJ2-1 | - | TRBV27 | TGTGCCAGCAGTTTACTAGCGCCTATGTACAATGAGCAGTTCTTC | CASSLLAPMYNEQFF
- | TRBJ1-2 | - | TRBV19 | TGTGCCAGTTCCCCGGTAACACCCCAGGGTTATGGCTACACCTTC | CASSPVTPQGYGYTF
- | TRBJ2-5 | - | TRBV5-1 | TGCGCCAGCAGCTTGGCCGGAGACGTGACCCAGTACTTC | CASSLAGDVTQYF
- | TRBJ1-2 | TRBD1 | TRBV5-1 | TGCGCCAGCCGAGGGACAGGGAACGATGGCTACACCTTC | CASRGTGNDGYTF
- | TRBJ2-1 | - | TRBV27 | TGTGCCAGCAGTTTATCGACAGAGCTTCCCTACAATGAGCAGTTCTTC | CASSLSTELPYNEQFF